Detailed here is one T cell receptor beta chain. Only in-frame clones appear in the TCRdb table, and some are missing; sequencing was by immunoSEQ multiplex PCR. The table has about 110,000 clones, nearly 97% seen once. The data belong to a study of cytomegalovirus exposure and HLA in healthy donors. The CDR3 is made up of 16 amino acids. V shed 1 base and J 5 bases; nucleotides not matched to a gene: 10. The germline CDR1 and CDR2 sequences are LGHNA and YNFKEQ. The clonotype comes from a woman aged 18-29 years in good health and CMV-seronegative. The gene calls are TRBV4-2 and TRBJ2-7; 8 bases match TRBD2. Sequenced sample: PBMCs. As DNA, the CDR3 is TGTGCCAGCAGCCAAGTGCGGGGGGACCTTTCCGACGAGCAGTACTTC. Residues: CASSQVRGDLSDEQYF.